The 26 T cell receptor beta chains given below trace back to one sample, sequenced in a study of shared clonotypes between healthy human individuals. The naive CD8 population came from CD45RO-negative cells selected for CCR7, without terminally differentiated effector memory CD45RA+ cells. Repertoires were generated with immunoSEQ multiplex PCR, while TCRdb's copy carries only in-frame clones and drops some. The data contain about 580,000 clones, more than 95% of them singletons. The specimen sequenced was naive CD8+ T cells sorted from blood. The receptors derive from a man aged 25-45 years in good health.

About this clone itself: At the DNA level, this CDR3 is encoded by other sequences in the same sample as well. CDR3 loop: CASSERYNEQFF. CDR3 bases: TGTGCCAGCAGTGAACGATACAATGAGCAGTTCTTC. The chain is built from TRBV25-1 and TRBJ2-1; no clear D. Looked up from germline, CDR1 is MGHDK and CDR2 is SYGVNS. The CDR3 length is 12 residues. Trimming took 2 bases from V and 4 from J, leaving 3 bases between them.

The chain couples TRBV7-9 to TRBJ2-6, with a possible D match to TRBD1 (5 bases). The V gene lost 8 bases and the J gene lost 0 bases, with 14 bases spanning the gap. The CDR3 contains 16 residues. Germline loops: CDR1 SEHNR, CDR2 FQNEAQ (reference sequence). Written as DNA, the CDR3 is TGTGCCAGCCCGAGACAGCCCCCCTCTGGGGCCAACGTCCTGACTTTC. It yields the protein CASPRQPPSGANVLTF.

The chain recombines TRBV27 with TRBJ1-1, with unresolved D. The V end lost 2 bases, the J end lost 1 base, and 8 bases lay between the germline ends. The germline gives CDR1 MNHEY, CDR2 SMNVEV (reference sequence). The CDR3 runs to 14 residues. The CDR3 loop is CASSLLSPNTEAFF. CDR3 bases: TGTGCCAGCAGTTTACTATCCCCGAACACTGAAGCTTTCTTT.

CDR3 loop: CASSLWDRTQYF. CDR3 DNA sequence: TGTGCCAGCAGCTTGTGGGATCGGACCCAGTACTTC. V is TRBV11-2 and J is TRBJ2-5; D is ambiguous. Germline CDR1 is SGHAT and CDR2 is FQNNGV. V was cut by 3 bases and J by 7 bases, with 9 bases left in between. CDR3 length: 12 amino acids.

The chain carries TRBV9 and TRBJ2-1; a weak D match, TRBD2 (6 bases). CDR3 length equals 17 residues. Per the germline V gene, CDR1 is SGDLS and CDR2 is YYNGEE. The V gene lost 3 bases and the J gene lost 5 bases, with 21 bases spanning the gap. CDR3: CASSAPRRTIDHNEQFF. The DNA for the CDR3 is TGTGCCAGCAGCGCTCCTCGTCGGACTATAGACCACAATGAGCAGTTCTTC.

This chain links TRBV4-1 with TRBJ2-7; perhaps TRBD2 as D (6 bases). The CDR3 totals 17 residues. Germline values: CDR1 MGHRA, CDR2 YSYEKL. Trimming removed 3 bases at V and 2 bases at J, with 20 bases between. CDR3 DNA sequence: TGCGCCAGCAGCCACCCCCAGGGCGGAGGGAGGACCTACGAGCAGTACTTC. Translated: CASSHPQGGGRTYEQYF.

Notes on this clone: The same CDR3 also results from other DNA sequences found in this sample. The chain links TRBV19 to TRBJ2-1, with a tentative D call TRBD1 (5 bases). CDR3 length: 15 amino acids. CDR1 LNHDA and CDR2 SQIVND come from the germline V gene (reference sequence). Trimming took 3 bases from V and 0 from J, leaving 9 bases between them. Here the CDR3 reads CASSITGSSYNEQFF. The CDR3 DNA reads TGTGCCAGTAGTATTACAGGTAGCTCCTACAATGAGCAGTTCTTC.

This clone was picked up one time. The V gene is TRBV5-6, the J gene TRBJ1-1; D is uncertain. This CDR3 is built from 12 residues. Germline assignment: CDR1 SGHDT and CDR2 YYEEEE. The V gene lost 2 bases and the J gene lost 6 bases, with 8 bases spanning the gap. The CDR3 protein is CASSLGPAEAFF. The CDR3 bases are TGTGCCAGCAGCTTAGGGCCAGCTGAAGCTTTCTTT.

This chain uses TRBV5-1 with TRBJ2-3; 7 bases align to TRBD1. The V gene end was trimmed by 2 bases and the J gene end by 3 bases; junction bases not matched to a gene: 9. CDR3 length: 16 residues. Germline CDR1 reads SGHRS; CDR2 reads YFSETQ. CDR3 residues: CASSFLDRTGTDTQYF. The CDR3 nucleotides are TGCGCCAGCAGCTTCCTAGACAGGACAGGAACAGATACGCAGTATTTT.

About this clone: Relative to the germline gene, one junction end is altered; a read error may explain this. J is TRBJ2-7 and V is TRBV27; D perhaps matches TRBD1 (6 bases). Germline CDR1 is MNHEY and CDR2 is SMNVEV (reference sequence). The CDR3 has 15 amino acids. The chain's CDR3 is CASSGPGTTEPYEHF. DNA for the CDR3: TGTGCCAGCAGTGGCCCCGGGACAACTGAACCCTACGAGCACTTC.

The chain links TRBV29-1 to TRBJ1-1; 7 bases align to TRBD1. J gave up 3 bases and V 4 bases, and 14 bases lay outside the gene matches. CDR1 is SQVTM and CDR2 is ANQGSEA in the germline V gene. The CDR3 is 16 amino acids. In DNA form, the CDR3 reads TGCAGCGTTGGTGGGATCCCGAGGGGGCTGGACACTGAAGCTTTCTTT. This sequence encodes CSVGGIPRGLDTEAFF.

V is TRBV4-2 and J is TRBJ1-4, with TRBD1 matching over 11 bases. The CDR3 contains 15 residues. The germline V gene encodes CDR1 LGHNA and CDR2 YNFKEQ. V trimming: 1 base; J trimming: 10 bases; junction bases outside the gene matches: 5. In nucleotides, the CDR3 is TGTGCCAGCAGCCAAGTTCTAGGGACAGGGGGAAAACTGTTTTTT. Its protein is CASSQVLGTGGKLFF.

The chain uses TRBV19 and TRBJ2-2; D unclear. The germline V gene has CDR1 LNHDA and CDR2 SQIVND (reference sequence). This CDR3 region has 15 residues. Trimming took 3 bases from V and 1 from J, leaving 9 bases between them. The CDR3 DNA is TGTGCCAGTAGTATCCCTGGTATGAACACCGGGGAGCTGTTTTTT. Amino acid sequence: CASSIPGMNTGELFF.

The chain combines TRBV5-1 with TRBJ2-7, with TRBD2 matching 8 bases. The CDR3 consists of 16 residues. Germline CDR1 and CDR2: SGHRS and YFSETQ. V gave up 2 bases and J gave up 4 bases; unmatched junction bases: 11. CDR3 sequence (DNA): TGCGCCAGCAGCTTCCCGCTAAGCGGGAGTACATACGAGCAGTACTTC. This translates into CASSFPLSGSTYEQYF. Full variable domain (remainder filled in from reference TRBV5-1 and TRBJ2-7): KAGVTQTPRYLIKTRGQQVTLSCSPISGHRSVSWYQQTPGQGLQFLFEYFSETQRNKGNFPGRFSGRQFSNSRSEMNVSTLELGDSALYLCASSFPLSGSTYEQYFGPGTRLTVT.

This chain joins TRBV29-1 and TRBJ2-7, with 7 bases that match TRBD1. Germline V gene lookup returns CDR1 SQVTM and CDR2 ANQGSEA. The CDR3 is 11 amino acids. V was pared by 7 bases and J by 3 bases, with 3 bases of the junction left unmatched. CDR3 protein: CSARTGYEQYF. For the CDR3, the DNA is TGCAGCGCTAGGACAGGCTACGAGCAGTACTTC.

V and J are TRBV7-9 and TRBJ2-7, with 9 nucleotides matching TRBD2. The V gene's germline CDR1 is SEHNR and CDR2 FQNEAQ (reference sequence). The CDR3 sequence is 15 residues long. Trimming cost V 5 bases and J 3 bases; bases outside gene matches: 8. CDR3 in DNA: TGTGCCAGCAGCGAAGGAGCGGGAGGCCTCTACGAGCAGTACTTC. Amino acids: CASSEGAGGLYEQYF.

In its sample, this clone was seen once. This chain links TRBV6-5 with TRBJ2-5; 9 bases align to TRBD1. Germline V gene sequence: CDR1 MNHEY, CDR2 SVGAGI. The CDR3 runs 14 residues. Trimming took 7 bases from V and 0 from J; bases not matched to a gene: 3. CDR3 nucleotides: TGTGCCAGCACCGGGACAGGGTACCAAGAGACCCAGTACTTC. This translates into CASTGTGYQETQYF.

The chain couples TRBV14 to TRBJ2-1; 7 bases align to TRBD1. Trimming removed 4 bases from V and 2 bases from J; junction bases left unmatched: 5. The germline CDR1 and CDR2 sequences are SGHDN and FVKESK. The CDR3 is made up of 15 amino acids. This CDR3 reads CASSPGGGAYNEQFF. The CDR3 DNA follows: TGTGCCAGCAGCCCAGGGGGTGGGGCCTACAATGAGCAGTTCTTC.

The chain joins TRBV7-9 to TRBJ2-1; D is unclear. In germline, CDR1 is SEHNR, CDR2 FQNEAQ (reference sequence). V lost 6 bases, J lost 0 bases, and 12 bases lay in between. The CDR3 sequence is 15 residues long. The CDR3 spells CASSQERSSYNEQFF. The DNA of the CDR3 is TGTGCCAGCAGTCAAGAGCGCAGCTCCTACAATGAGCAGTTCTTC.

The CDR3 sequence is CATSTGQYDSYEQYF. The CDR3 nucleotides are TGTGCCACCAGCACTGGACAGTATGACTCCTACGAGCAGTACTTC. The J gene is TRBJ2-7, the V gene TRBV15; D perhaps matches TRBD1 (6 bases). This CDR3 is 15 amino acids long. Germline CDR1 LNHNV, CDR2 YYDKDF (reference sequence). V was cut by 4 bases and J by 0 bases, with 13 bases left in between.

The rearrangement links TRBV7-6 to TRBJ2-2; D is ambiguous. This CDR3 region has 14 residues. The V gene's germline CDR1 is SGHVS and CDR2 FNYEAQ. Trimming removed 5 bases at V and 6 bases at J, with 13 bases between. The CDR3 DNA is TGTGCCAGCAGCGGACGGATCGCGGCCGGGGAGCTGTTTTTT. Protein product: CASSGRIAAGELFF.

The chain joins TRBV28 to TRBJ2-1, with a tentative D call TRBD1 (6 bases). The CDR3 is 14 residues long. Germline CDR1 reads MDHEN; CDR2 reads SYDVKM. Trimming stripped 5 bases from V and 2 bases from J, with 10 bases between. Here the CDR3 DNA reads TGTGCCAGCAGTCGCAGGGGCGCCTACAATGAGCAGTTCTTC. It codes for CASSRRGAYNEQFF.

The V and J genes are TRBV7-9 and TRBJ2-1; 8 nucleotides align to TRBD1. Germline V lookup: CDR1 SEHNR, CDR2 FQNEAQ (reference sequence). Trimming at V came to 5 bases and at J to 8 bases, leaving 14 bases not matched to a gene. This CDR3 is 16 amino acids long. CDR3 bases: TGTGCCAGCAGCCTCCATTCAGGGGGCTTAACCTATGAGCAGTTCTTC. Translation: CASSLHSGGLTYEQFF.

The chain is built from TRBV15 and TRBJ2-3, with TRBD2 matching 13 bases. V dropped 5 bases and J dropped 1; count of bases not matched to a gene: 9. Germline V gene data show CDR1 as LNHNV and CDR2 as YYDKDF (reference sequence). CDR3 size: 18 residues. CDR3 in DNA: TGTGCCACCAGCCTTACTAGCGGGAGGGCCCTCGGCACAGATACGCAGTATTTT. Amino acid sequence: CATSLTSGRALGTDTQYF.

In its sample, this clone was seen once. The rearrangement uses TRBV6-5 and TRBJ2-7; 8 positions agree with TRBD1. The CDR3 is 15 residues long. Germline assignment: CDR1 MNHEY and CDR2 SVGAGI. Germline trimming cut 5 bases from V and 3 bases from J; bases unmatched to any gene: 9. The CDR3 is CASSVGQGTVYEQYF. In nucleotides, the CDR3 is TGTGCCAGCAGTGTTGGACAGGGAACGGTCTACGAGCAGTACTTC.

In its sample, this clone was seen once. The rearrangement joins TRBV25-1 to TRBJ2-2; possibly TRBD1 for D (5 bases). The CDR3 covers 17 residues. Trimming removed 3 bases from V and 5 bases from J, with 19 bases in between. Looked up from germline, CDR1 is MGHDK and CDR2 is SYGVNS. For the CDR3, the DNA is TGTGCCAGCAGTGACCCGAGGACGGACATTCGAACCGGGGAGCTGTTTTTT. Protein sequence: CASSDPRTDIRTGELFF.